This entry describes one TCR beta chain. Its antigen is unknown. Within one base of it there is no much larger clone, and no base qualities were kept. The time point label corresponds to: week 5, during vaccination. Each vaccine dose, consisting of 300 ug of a 20-mer mutant IDH1 peptide in Montanide, was administered subcutaneously with topical imiquimod. Donors had newly diagnosed WHO grade 3 or 4 IDH1-mutant astrocytomas with loss of nuclear ATRX. The samples were drawn from NOA16, a multicentre, single-arm, open-label phase I trial in Germany that tested a mutant IDH1 peptide vaccine in humans for the first time. Genomic DNA for TCRB sequencing was extracted from EDTA blood using the DNeasy Blood and Tissue Kit. This entry belongs to a study of a mutant IDH1 vaccine in newly diagnosed glioma (dated by TCRdb to about 2021). About the investigation overall: Across visits V03 through V10, patients got a total of eight vaccinations, given in weeks 1, 3, 5, 7, 11, 15, 19 and 23. Peripheral blood was drawn at six visits: V03 (baseline), V05, V07, V10, V12 and V13. Vaccination was initiated 4-6 weeks after radiotherapy alone, or concurrently with temozolomide cycles in the chemotherapy-containing groups. Before enrollment, most patients had been given radiochemotherapy with temozolomide as standard therapy, while the rest had received either radiotherapy alone or temozolomide alone. For exploratory analyses, longitudinal TCRB deep sequencing was carried out in about two dozen treated patients wherever samples were available. The roughly 30 treated patients were 62.5% male and around 38% female, with a mean age of approximately 40 years.

Taken from the germline V gene (reference sequence), the CDR1 and CDR2 loops are LNHDA and SQIVND. At the junction V is shortened by 3 bases and J by 10 bases, with 13 bases in between. The cysteine opens and the phenylalanine closes a CDR3 of 14 amino acids. Just CDR3 DNA is preserved here, 42 bases in frame from base 1. Here is what the overall study found, with its caveats: No apparent relationship was observed between pseudoprogression and alterations in the top peripheral T cell clonotypes detected by TCRB sequencing. Vaccine-induced immune responses across multiple MHC alleles were detected in over 80% of patients. PBMC samples for TCRB deep sequencing were selected based on availability. The authors noted that analyses of patient blood samples could not be reproduced because of sample limitations.

Libraries were prepared through the immunoSEQ multiplex PCR assay. Rearranged TCR beta chain sequences were amplified using the hsTCRB Kit according to the manufacturer's protocol. TCRB libraries were sequenced on an Illumina MiSeq. In the original analysis: The kit vendor's proprietary platform handled demultiplexing, trimming and gene mapping. In its TCRdb copy, this immuneACCESS table keeps in-frame sequences only and misses some clones. Where compared with another copy, unresolved V genes explain less than half of these, and the others have no known cause. V, J and clone size are taken as reported in that table, and D and trimming were inferred from the DNA itself. Counted in this sample were 45,000 to 60,000 clones; roughly 73% of them appeared once. The ten largest clonotypes hold approximately 5.2% of the sample.

The material sequenced was PBMCs, taken from a glioma patient whose treatment included an IDH1 peptide vaccine. Recombination joined TRBV19 with TRBJ1-6; a tentative D call is TRBD1 (5 bases match). This receptor was taken from a middle-aged man with glioma. The nucleotide sequence reads as follows: TGTGCCAGTAGTATTTTGGGACCGAGCTCACCCCTCCACTTT. This gives the protein CASSILGPSSPLHF.